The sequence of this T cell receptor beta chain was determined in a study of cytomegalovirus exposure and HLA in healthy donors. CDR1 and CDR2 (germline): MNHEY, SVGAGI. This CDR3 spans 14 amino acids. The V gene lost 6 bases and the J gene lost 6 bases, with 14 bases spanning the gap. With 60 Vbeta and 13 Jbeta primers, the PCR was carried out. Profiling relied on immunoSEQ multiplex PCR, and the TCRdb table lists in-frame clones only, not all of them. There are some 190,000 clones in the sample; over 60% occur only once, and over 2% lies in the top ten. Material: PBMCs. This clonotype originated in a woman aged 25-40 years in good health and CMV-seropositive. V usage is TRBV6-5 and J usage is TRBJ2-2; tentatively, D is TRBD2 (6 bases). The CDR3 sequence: CASSLGSGAGELFF. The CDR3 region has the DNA TGTGCCAGCAGCCTAGGGTCGGGGGCCGGGGAGCTGTTTTTT.